This TCR beta chain was recorded in a study of Graves' ophthalmopathy and Graves' hyperthyroidism. Study-level points and caveats: A model built from 13 signatures distinguished ophthalmopathy from stable hyperthyroidism with about 90% sensitivity and 81.08% specificity.

This CDR3 has 13 residues. V gave up 7 bases and J gave up 1 base, with 10 bases separating them. The germline V gene encodes CDR1 ENHRY and CDR2 SYGVKD. This clonotype was seen only a few times. Its antigen remains unidentified. PBMCs were obtained from 9.5 to 10 ml of fresh peripheral blood. Transcripts of RNA were the source for amplifying TCR beta CDR3 regions. Second-round multiplex PCR followed a first-round RT-PCR using HTBI primers. Each CDR3 protein is one row after TCRdb ran MiXCR on the multiplex PCR reads. The sample consists of 200,000 to 300,000 distinct CDR3 sequences, around 50% of them appearing once.

The sequence derives from an adult man with Graves' ophthalmopathy. The gene calls are TRBV10-3 and TRBJ1-1, with D perhaps matching TRBD1 (5 bases). Material for sequencing was peripheral blood. In nucleotides, the CDR3 is TGTGCCATCACCCAGGGAGGGAACACTGAAGCTTTCTTT. It translates to CAITQGGNTEAFF.